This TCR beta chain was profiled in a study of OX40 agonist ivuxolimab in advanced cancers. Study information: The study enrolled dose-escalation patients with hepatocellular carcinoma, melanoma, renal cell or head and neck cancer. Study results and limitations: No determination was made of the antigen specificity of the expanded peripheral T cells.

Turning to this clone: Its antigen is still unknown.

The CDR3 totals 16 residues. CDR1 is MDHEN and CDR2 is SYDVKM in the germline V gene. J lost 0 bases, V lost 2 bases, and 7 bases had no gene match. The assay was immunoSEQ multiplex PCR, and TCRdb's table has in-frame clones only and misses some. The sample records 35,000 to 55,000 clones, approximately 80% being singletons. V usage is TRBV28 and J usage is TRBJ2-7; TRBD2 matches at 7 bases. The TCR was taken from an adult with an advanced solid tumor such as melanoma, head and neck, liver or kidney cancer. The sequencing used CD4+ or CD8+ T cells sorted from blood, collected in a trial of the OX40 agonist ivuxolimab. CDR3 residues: CASSLPLAELSYEQYF. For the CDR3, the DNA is TGTGCCAGCAGTTTACCCCTAGCGGAGCTCTCCTACGAGCAGTACTTC.